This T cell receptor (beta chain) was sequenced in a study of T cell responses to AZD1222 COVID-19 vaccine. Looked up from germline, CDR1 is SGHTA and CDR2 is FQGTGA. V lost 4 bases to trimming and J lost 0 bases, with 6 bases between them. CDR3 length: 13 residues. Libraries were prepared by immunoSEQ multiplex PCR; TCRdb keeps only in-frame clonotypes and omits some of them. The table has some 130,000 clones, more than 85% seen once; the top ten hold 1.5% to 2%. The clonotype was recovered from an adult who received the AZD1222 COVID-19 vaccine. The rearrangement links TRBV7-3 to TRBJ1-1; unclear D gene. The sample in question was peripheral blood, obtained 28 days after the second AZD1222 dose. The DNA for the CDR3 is TGTGCCAGCAGCTGGGCCATGAACACTGAAGCTTTCTTT. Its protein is CASSWAMNTEAFF.